The rows below give T cell receptor beta chains drawn from one sample of a study of graft-versus-host responses after intestinal transplantation. Which antigens these TCRs recognize remains unknown. Produced via immunoSEQ multiplex PCR; TCRdb's table is partial and in-frame only. Among around 90,000 clones listed, around nine tenths were seen once. The starting material was unstimulated CD4+ T cells sorted from spleen or lymph node cells, obtained before intestinal transplant. All receptors derive from a human donor who received an intestinal transplant. The CDR3 runs from the conserved cysteine through the conserved F or W. D genes are given only for firm matches. Part of the rows lack a size; the others show once, few, many or a class for expanded clones.

d_gene: TRBD2; abundance: NA; v_gene: TRBV10-1; j_gene: TRBJ2-3; CDR3aa: CASSVLLAGSTDTQYF; CDR3nt: TGCGCCAGCAGTGTGCTCTTAGCGGGGTCCACAGATACGCAGTATTTT
d_gene: NA; abundance: NA; v_gene: TRBV30; j_gene: TRBJ1-6; CDR3aa: CASYLQGTNNSPLHF; CDR3nt: TGTGCCTCGTACTTACAGGGCACCAATAATTCACCCCTCCACTTT
d_gene: NA; abundance: NA; v_gene: TRBV29-1; j_gene: TRBJ2-7; CDR3aa: CSVARDGYEQYF; CDR3nt: TGCAGCGTTGCCAGGGATGGGTACGAGCAGTACTTC
d_gene: TRBD2; abundance: NA; v_gene: TRBV5-1; j_gene: TRBJ2-5; CDR3aa: CASSLAGLAQETQYF; CDR3nt: TGCGCCAGCAGCTTGGCCGGACTAGCGCAAGAGACCCAGTACTTC
d_gene: NA; abundance: NA; v_gene: TRBV5-1; j_gene: TRBJ2-2; CDR3aa: CASSGTAVNTGELFF; CDR3nt: TGCGCCAGCAGCGGCACGGCGGTTAACACCGGGGAGCTGTTTTTT
d_gene: TRBD1; abundance: NA; v_gene: TRBV9; j_gene: TRBJ1-3; CDR3aa: CASSPTGGTGNTIYF; CDR3nt: TGTGCCAGCAGCCCAACAGGGGGCACGGGAAACACCATATATTTT
d_gene: NA; abundance: NA; v_gene: TRBV11-2; j_gene: TRBJ2-7; CDR3aa: CASSLRALSSYEQYF; CDR3nt: TGTGCCAGCAGCTTAAGGGCCTTGAGCTCCTACGAGCAGTACTTC
d_gene: TRBD2; abundance: once; v_gene: TRBV4-1; j_gene: TRBJ2-7; CDR3aa: CASSHSPGLAGEGYEQYF; CDR3nt: TGCGCCAGCAGCCATTCCCCGGGACTAGCGGGGGAGGGCTACGAGCAGTACTTC
d_gene: TRBD1; abundance: NA; v_gene: TRBV4-1; j_gene: TRBJ2-7; CDR3aa: CASSLMTGASEQYF; CDR3nt: TGCGCCAGCAGCCTAATGACAGGGGCGAGCGAGCAGTACTTC
d_gene: NA; abundance: NA; v_gene: TRBV19; j_gene: TRBJ1-1; CDR3aa: CASSMTRGLDTEAFF; CDR3nt: TGTGCCAGTAGTATGACCCGGGGGCTGGACACTGAAGCTTTCTTT
d_gene: NA; abundance: NA; v_gene: TRBV19; j_gene: TRBJ2-2; CDR3aa: CASSVQANTGELFF; CDR3nt: TGTGCCAGTAGTGTTCAGGCGAACACCGGGGAGCTGTTTTTT
d_gene: NA; abundance: NA; v_gene: TRBV7-9; j_gene: TRBJ1-1; CDR3aa: CASSLGTEAFF; CDR3nt: TGTGCCAGCAGCTTGGGCACTGAAGCTTTCTTT
d_gene: NA; abundance: NA; v_gene: TRBV6-5; j_gene: TRBJ1-6; CDR3aa: CASSYEANSPLHF; CDR3nt: TGTGCCAGCAGTTATGAGGCCAATTCACCCCTCCACTTT
d_gene: NA; abundance: NA; v_gene: TRBV2; j_gene: TRBJ2-2; CDR3aa: CASSSMNAGELFF; CDR3nt: TGTGCCAGCAGTTCGATGAACGCCGGGGAGCTGTTTTTT
d_gene: NA; abundance: NA; v_gene: TRBV6-1; j_gene: TRBJ2-3; CDR3aa: CASIGLTLAPDTQYF; CDR3nt: TGTGCCAGCATTGGATTGACCCTTGCCCCAGATACGCAGTATTTT
d_gene: NA; abundance: NA; v_gene: TRBV11-2; j_gene: TRBJ1-2; CDR3aa: CASSFGGGGLTF; CDR3nt: TGTGCCAGCAGCTTTGGTGGGGGCGGATTAACCTTC
d_gene: NA; abundance: NA; v_gene: TRBV9; j_gene: TRBJ2-2; CDR3aa: CASSVRPWGHTGELFF; CDR3nt: TGTGCCAGCAGCGTCCGTCCCTGGGGCCACACCGGGGAGCTGTTTTTT
d_gene: TRBD1; abundance: NA; v_gene: TRBV18; j_gene: TRBJ1-2; CDR3aa: CASSPGTGYGYTF; CDR3nt: TGTGCCAGCTCGCCCGGGACAGGCTATGGCTACACCTTC
d_gene: NA; abundance: NA; v_gene: TRBV4-1; j_gene: TRBJ2-1; CDR3aa: CASSQSYSGLVGYNEQFF; CDR3nt: TGCGCCAGCAGCCAATCTTACTCCGGACTGGTCGGCTACAATGAGCAGTTCTTC
d_gene: TRBD1; abundance: NA; v_gene: TRBV5-1; j_gene: TRBJ1-6; CDR3aa: CASSLAGGDSYNSPLHF; CDR3nt: TGCGCCAGCAGCTTGGCAGGGGGTGACTCCTATAATTCACCCCTCCACTTT
d_gene: NA; abundance: NA; v_gene: TRBV12-5; j_gene: TRBJ1-5; CDR3aa: CASARTGNQPQHF; CDR3nt: TGTGCTAGTGCCAGAACAGGAAATCAGCCCCAGCATTTT
d_gene: NA; abundance: NA; v_gene: TRBV28; j_gene: TRBJ1-5; CDR3aa: CASSLSPQPQHF; CDR3nt: TGTGCCAGCAGTTTGAGTCCTCAGCCCCAGCATTTT
d_gene: NA; abundance: once; v_gene: TRBV7-7; j_gene: TRBJ2-5; CDR3aa: CASSLAGVQETQYF; CDR3nt: TGTGCCAGCAGCTTAGCGGGGGTCCAAGAGACCCAGTACTTC